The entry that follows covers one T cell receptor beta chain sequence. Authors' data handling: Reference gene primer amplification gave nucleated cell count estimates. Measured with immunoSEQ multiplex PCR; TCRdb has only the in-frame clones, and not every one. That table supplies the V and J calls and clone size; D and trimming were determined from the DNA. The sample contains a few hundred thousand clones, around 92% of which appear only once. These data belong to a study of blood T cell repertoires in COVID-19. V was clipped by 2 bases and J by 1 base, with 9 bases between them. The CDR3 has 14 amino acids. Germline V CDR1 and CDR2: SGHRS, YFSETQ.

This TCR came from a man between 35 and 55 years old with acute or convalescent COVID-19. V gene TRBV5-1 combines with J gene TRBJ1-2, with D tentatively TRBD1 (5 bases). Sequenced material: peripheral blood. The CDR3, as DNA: TGCGCCAGCAGCTTCCTCGACAGTAACTATGGCTACACCTTC. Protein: CASSFLDSNYGYTF.